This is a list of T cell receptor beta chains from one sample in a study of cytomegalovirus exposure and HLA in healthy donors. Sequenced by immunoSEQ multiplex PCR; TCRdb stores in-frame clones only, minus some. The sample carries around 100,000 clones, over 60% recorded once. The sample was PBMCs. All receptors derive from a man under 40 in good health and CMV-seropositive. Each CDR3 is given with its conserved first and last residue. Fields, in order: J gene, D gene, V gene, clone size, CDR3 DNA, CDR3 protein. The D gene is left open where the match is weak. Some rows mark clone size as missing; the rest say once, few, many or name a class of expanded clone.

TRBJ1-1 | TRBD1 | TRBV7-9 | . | TGTGCCAGCAGCTTAGGGGGGACAGCTGAAGCTTTCTTT | CASSLGGTAEAFF
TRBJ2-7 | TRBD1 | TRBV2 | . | TGTGCCAGCAGGTTCCGGGACAGCTCCTACGAGCAGTACTTC | CASRFRDSSYEQYF
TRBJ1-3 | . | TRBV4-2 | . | TGTGCCAGTCAGGGTAGCTCTGGAAACACCATATATTTT | CASQGSSGNTIYF
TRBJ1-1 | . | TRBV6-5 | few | TGTGCCAGCACCCAAGGGGGAGGGACTGAAGCTTTCTTT | CASTQGGGTEAFF
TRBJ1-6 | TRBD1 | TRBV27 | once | TGTGCCAGCAGTTTATCTCACGCAGGGGGCCAGCTCCACTTT | CASSLSHAGGQLHF
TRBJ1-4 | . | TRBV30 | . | TGTGCCTGGAGTGCCCTCAGGGGACTAAAGAATGAAAAACTGTTTTTT | CAWSALRGLKNEKLFF
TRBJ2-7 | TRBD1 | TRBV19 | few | TGTGCCAGTAGTCAAGGGACAGGGGTCCACGAGCAGTACTTC | CASSQGTGVHEQYF
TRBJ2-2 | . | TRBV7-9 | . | TGTGCCAGCAGCCCCCCCAGGGGCAGCGGCGGGGAGCTGTTTTTT | CASSPPRGSGGELFF
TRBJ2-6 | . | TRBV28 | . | TGTGCCAGCCGACAGTACTACTCTGGGGCCAACGTCCTGACTTTC | CASRQYYSGANVLTF
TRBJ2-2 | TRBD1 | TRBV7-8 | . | TGTGCCAGCAGCCCAGGGGGCGCGGGCGGGGAGCTGTTTTTT | CASSPGGAGGELFF
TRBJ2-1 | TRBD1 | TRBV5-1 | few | TGCGCCAGCAGCTTGGTTGGGACAGAATACAATGAGCAGTTCTTC | CASSLVGTEYNEQFF
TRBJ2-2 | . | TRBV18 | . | TGTGCCAGCTCACACGACAGGACCGGGGAGCTGTTTTTT | CASSHDRTGELFF
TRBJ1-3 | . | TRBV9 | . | TGTGCCAGCAGCGTGGAGGGTGCAGGAAACACCATATATTTT | CASSVEGAGNTIYF
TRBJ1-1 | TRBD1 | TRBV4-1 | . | TGCGCCAGCAGCCAAGGCGGACAGGGAGGACCTGAAGCTTTCTTT | CASSQGGQGGPEAFF
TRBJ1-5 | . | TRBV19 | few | TGTGCCAGTAGTATAGGACAGACCAACATTCAGCCCCAGCATTTT | CASSIGQTNIQPQHF
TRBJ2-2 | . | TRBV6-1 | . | TGTGCCAGCAGTGAAGCCCAGGGGTCGAACACCGGGGAGCTGTTTTTT | CASSEAQGSNTGELFF
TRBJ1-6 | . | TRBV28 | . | TGTGCCAGCGTTGGTACAGGGCTGGCCCTCCACTTT | CASVGTGLALHF
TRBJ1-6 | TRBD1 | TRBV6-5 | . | TGTGCCAGCAGCCAGGACAGGGGTAATTCACCCCTCCACTTT | CASSQDRGNSPLHF
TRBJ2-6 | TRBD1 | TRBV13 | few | TGTGCCAGCACTCCAGGGGGCTCTGGGGCCAACGTCCTGACTTTC | CASTPGGSGANVLTF
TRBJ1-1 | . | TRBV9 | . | TGTGCCAGCGGCCTTCGGGGGACGGGGAACACTGAAGCTTTCTTT | CASGLRGTGNTEAFF
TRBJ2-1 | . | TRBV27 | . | TGTGCCAGCAGTTTACGACAGAGCCATGAGCAGTTCTTC | CASSLRQSHEQFF
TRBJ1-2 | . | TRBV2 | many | TGTGCCAGCAGTCCCGTAATGGAGGTTAACTATGGCTACACCTTC | CASSPVMEVNYGYTF
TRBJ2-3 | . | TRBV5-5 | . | TGTGCCAGCACCCTACTGGACTCGACAGATACGCAGTATTTT | CASTLLDSTDTQYF
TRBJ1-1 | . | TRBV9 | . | TGTGCCAGCAGCGTAGTGTCAGGGAACACTGAAGCTTTCTTT | CASSVVSGNTEAFF
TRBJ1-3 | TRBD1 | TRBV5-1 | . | TGCGCCAGCAGCTGGCGGGGACAGGCCTCGAGTGGAAACACCATATATTTT | CASSWRGQASSGNTIYF
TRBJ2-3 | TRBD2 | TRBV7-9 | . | TGTGCCAGCAGCTTTCCGGGACTAGCGGGGGGAGATACGCAGTATTTT | CASSFPGLAGGDTQYF
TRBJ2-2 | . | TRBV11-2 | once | TGTGCCAGCAGCTTAGATCCTTTGAACACCGGGGAGCTGTTTTTT | CASSLDPLNTGELFF
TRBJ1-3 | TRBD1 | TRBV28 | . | TGTGCCAGCAGCTTAGGACAGGGTACTGGAAACACCATATATTTT | CASSLGQGTGNTIYF
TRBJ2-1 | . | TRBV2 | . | TGTGCCAGCAGAGAGCAAGCAAGCTCCTACAATGAGCAGTTCTTC | CASREQASSYNEQFF
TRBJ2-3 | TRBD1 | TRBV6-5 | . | TGTGCCAGCAGTCGACAGGGAAGTAGCACAGATACGCAGTATTTT | CASSRQGSSTDTQYF
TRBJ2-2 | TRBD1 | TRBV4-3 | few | TGCGCCAGCAGCCCCCGGGACAGGGGCACCGGGGAGCTGTTTTTT | CASSPRDRGTGELFF
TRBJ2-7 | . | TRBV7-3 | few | TGTGCCAGCAGCATCAGTCAGGGTTCCTACGAGCAGTACTTC | CASSISQGSYEQYF
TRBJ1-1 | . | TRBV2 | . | TGTGCCAGCAGTGAGACCGGGGACATCGGCATCACTGAAGCTTTCTTT | CASSETGDIGITEAFF
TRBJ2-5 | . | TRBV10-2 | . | TGCGCCGTACGAAGCCAGGTGCAAGAGACCCAGTACTTC | CAVRSQVQETQYF
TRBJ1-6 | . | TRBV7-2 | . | TGTGCCAGCAGCTTAGTGACGGGTTCACCCCTCCACTTT | CASSLVTGSPLHF
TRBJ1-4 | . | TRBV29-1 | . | TGCAGCGCCGTGTCCCAAACCCAGGAAAAACTGTTTTTT | CSAVSQTQEKLFF
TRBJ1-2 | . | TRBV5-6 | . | TGTGCCAGCAGCTTGGACAGGCCCCATGGCTACACCTTC | CASSLDRPHGYTF
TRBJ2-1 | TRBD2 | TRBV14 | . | TGTGCCAGCAGCCAAGTGCGGGGGGGCTTCAATGAGCAGTTCTTC | CASSQVRGGFNEQFF
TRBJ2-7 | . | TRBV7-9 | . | TGTGCCAGCAGCCCCGTTACTAGCTCCTACGAGCAGTACTTC | CASSPVTSSYEQYF
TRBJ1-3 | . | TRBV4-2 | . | TGTGCCAGCAGCCAAGAGGCAGATTCTGGAAACACCATATATTTT | CASSQEADSGNTIYF
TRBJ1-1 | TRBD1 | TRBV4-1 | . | TGCGCCAGCAGCCTCAGATCCTCGGACAGGGTCTCTGGGGCTTTCTTT | CASSLRSSDRVSGAFF
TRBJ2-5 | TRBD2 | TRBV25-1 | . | TGTGCCAGCAGTGACCTACTAGCGGAACAAGAGACCCAGTACTTC | CASSDLLAEQETQYF
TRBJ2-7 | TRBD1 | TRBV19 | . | TGTGCCAGTAGTCCAGGGGGCGTGGGCTACGAGCAGTACTTC | CASSPGGVGYEQYF
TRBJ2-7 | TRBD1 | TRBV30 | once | TGTGCCTGGAGAGGGGACAGGTACGAGCAGTACTTC | CAWRGDRYEQYF
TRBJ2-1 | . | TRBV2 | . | TGTGCCAGCAGTGTCCGGGATGAGCAGTTCTTC | CASSVRDEQFF
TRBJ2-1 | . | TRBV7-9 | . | TGTGCCAGCAGCTTTATTACCCCCCGCGATGAGCAGTTCTTC | CASSFITPRDEQFF
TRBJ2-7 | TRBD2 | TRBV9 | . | TGTGCCAGCAGCGTAGACGGGCGGGGGGCCACTCTCAACGACGAGCAGTACTTC | CASSVDGRGATLNDEQYF
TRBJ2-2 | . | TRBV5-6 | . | TGTGCCAGCAGCTTTTTTCGGCAGGCGAACACCGGGGAGCTGTTTTTT | CASSFFRQANTGELFF
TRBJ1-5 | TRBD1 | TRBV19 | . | TGTGCCAGTAGTATTGACAGGGGGGCCAATCAGCCCCAGCATTTT | CASSIDRGANQPQHF
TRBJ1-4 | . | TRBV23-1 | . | TGCGCCAGCAGGACTCGGAGGGTCGGAAAACTGTTTTTT | CASRTRRVGKLFF
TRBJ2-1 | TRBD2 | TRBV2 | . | TGTGCCAGCAGGGACCCGGGACTAGCGGGGGGGTACAATGAGCAGTTCTTC | CASRDPGLAGGYNEQFF
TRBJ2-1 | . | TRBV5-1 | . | TGCGCCAGCAGCTTGGGACTAGTTCATGAGCAGTTCTTC | CASSLGLVHEQFF
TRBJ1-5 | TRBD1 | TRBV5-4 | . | TGTGCCAGCAGCTTGAGGGACAGGGGCAATCAGCCCCAGCATTTT | CASSLRDRGNQPQHF
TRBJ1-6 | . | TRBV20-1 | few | TGCAGTGCTTTTGGGGGGGCACCCCTCCACTTT | CSAFGGAPLHF
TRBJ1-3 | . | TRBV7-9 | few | TGTGCCAGCAGCTTAGTAGGGGCAGTATCTGGAAACACCATATATTTT | CASSLVGAVSGNTIYF
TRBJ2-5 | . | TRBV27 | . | TGTGCCAGCAGTTTTCGGGGAGAGACCCAGTACTTC | CASSFRGETQYF
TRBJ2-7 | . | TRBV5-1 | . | TGCGCCCCTGACCACCCTCGCCAGGAATTGGTCTACGAGCAGTACTTC | CAPDHPRQELVYEQYF
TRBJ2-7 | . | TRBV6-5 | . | TGTGCCAGCAGTTACGGGGGCCTCGGGGAGCAGTACTTC | CASSYGGLGEQYF
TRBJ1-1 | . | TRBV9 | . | TGTGCCAGCAGCGTTTCATCTAAGAACACTGAAGCTTTCTTT | CASSVSSKNTEAFF